The 25 T cell receptor beta chains given below trace back to one sample, sequenced in a study of regulatory T cells in long-lasting Graves disease. Arm-PCR of CDR3 regions and iRepertoire HTBI primers were used to build TCR beta libraries. TCRdb analysed the multiplex PCR reads with MiXCR anew, one entry per CDR3 protein. This sample has roughly 430,000 distinct CDR3 sequences; around 20% occur once, and the top ten carry more than 13%. The time point denotes: persistent/refractory GD, antithyroid drugs over 5 years with positive TRAb. PBMC RNA was the source of the TCR library. Sample: peripheral blood mononuclear cells (PBMCs), taken when the disease was refractory, from a patient treated with antithyroid drugs. Receptor source: a female donor with Graves disease.

As to this clonotype: A read error is possible here, since a much larger clone lies one base away. The J gene is TRBJ2-2, the V gene TRBV6-1; 7 positions agree with TRBD1. The V gene's germline CDR1 is MNHNS and CDR2 SASEGT. There are 20 residues in the CDR3. CDR3 region: CAGSRRNAALNRGSHGELFF. CDR3 nucleotides: TGTGCCGGCAGTAGAAGGAATGCAGCACTGAACAGGGGATCTCACGGGGAGCTGTTTTTT.

This chain connects TRBV7-2 to TRBJ1-1, with D possibly being TRBD1 (5 bases). V lost 0 bases and J lost 7, with 9 bases in between. The CDR3 has 13 amino acids. Germline V gives CDR1 SGHTA, CDR2 FQGNSA. In DNA, the CDR3 is TGTGCCAGCAGCTTAGCAGGGGAAGGTGAAGCTTTCTTT. Translating gives CASSLAGEGEAFF.

The rearrangement joins TRBV9 to TRBJ2-7; TRBD1 matches 9 bases. Trimming took 3 bases from V and 12 from J; bases not matched to a gene: 10. In germline, CDR1 is SGDLS, CDR2 YYNGEE. The CDR3 spans 13 residues. The chain's CDR3 is CASSEDRGGWSYF. In DNA form, the CDR3 reads TGTGCCAGCAGCGAGGACAGGGGTGGTTGGTCGTACTTC.

This clonotype was counted many times. The genes are TRBV11-2 and TRBJ1-4, with 7 bases aligning to TRBD1. Germline CDR1 SGHAT, CDR2 FQNNGV. V lost 4 bases, J lost 8 bases, and 10 bases stayed unmatched. This CDR3 has 15 amino acids. CDR3 sequence (DNA): TGTGCCAGCAGCTCAGGGGGGGCGCAAAGAGAAAAACTGTTTTTT. Residues: CASSSGGAQREKLFF.

The V and J genes are TRBV5-1 and TRBJ2-7, with D perhaps being TRBD1 or TRBD2 (6 bases each). Trimming left V 0 bases short and J 3 bases short, with 13 bases between. Germline CDR1 reads SGHRS; CDR2 reads YFSETQ. This CDR3 comprises 15 residues. The CDR3 nucleotides read TGCGCCAGCAGCTTGGTTGGGGGGCATAGCTACGAGCAGTACTTC. Translated, it gives CASSLVGGHSYEQYF.

Comments on this clonotype: A read error is possible here, since a much larger clone lies one base away. J is TRBJ2-5 and V is TRBV27; TRBD1 might be the D (5 bases). The germline V gene has CDR1 MNHEY and CDR2 SMNVEV (reference sequence). Trimming removed 5 bases at V and 5 bases at J, with 12 bases between. The length of the CDR3 is 13 residues. The CDR3: CASSGAGLETQYF. DNA for the CDR3: TGTGCCAGCAGTGGGGCAGGGCTGGAGACCCAGTACTTC.

This clonotype was recorded many times. The chain uses TRBV5-1 and TRBJ1-1, with 7 nucleotides matching TRBD1. Germline loops: CDR1 SGHRS, CDR2 YFSETQ. The CDR3 runs 15 residues. V shed 4 bases and J 0 bases; nucleotides not matched to a gene: 6. Written as DNA, the CDR3 is TGCGCCAGCAGCGCGGACAGGACGGTGAACACTGAAGCTTTCTTT. Its translation: CASSADRTVNTEAFF.

Comments on this clonotype: Since a much larger clone is just one base distant, this may be a read error. V gene TRBV6-1 combines with J gene TRBJ2-7, with D possibly being TRBD2 (6 bases). Trimming left V 0 bases short and J 2 bases short, with 11 bases between. Germline lookup yields CDR1 MNHNS and CDR2 SASEGT. The CDR3 has 15 residues. CDR3 bases: TGTGCCAGCAGTGAAGCGTGGCGGGGTCCCTACGAGCAGTACTTC. It encodes CASSEAWRGPYEQYF.

The chain couples TRBV5-5 to TRBJ1-5; unclear D gene. V was trimmed by 4 bases and J by 3 bases, leaving 14 bases between them. The CDR3 is 15 amino acids. Germline lookup yields CDR1 SGHKS and CDR2 YYEKEE (reference sequence). The CDR3 DNA sequence: TGTGCCAGCAGCCTGAACGGAGGGCCCAATCAGCCCCAGCATTTT. This translates into CASSLNGGPNQPQHF.

This clonotype was observed many times. The chain employs TRBV28 and TRBJ2-7; 9 bases map to TRBD2. The V and J ends lost 3 bases and 4 bases, in that order; junction bases with no gene match: 4. The CDR3 consists of 14 residues. The V gene's germline CDR1 is MDHEN and CDR2 SYDVKM. This CDR3 is CASSFSLAGYEQYF. CDR3 in DNA: TGTGCCAGCAGTTTTTCACTAGCGGGTTACGAGCAGTACTTC.

This clonotype was observed at least ten times. This chain connects TRBV10-3 to TRBJ1-1, with D tentatively TRBD1 (5 bases). CDR3 length: 16 amino acids. Germline CDR1 ENHRY, CDR2 SYGVKD. The CDR3 DNA follows: TGTGCGAGTGGCCAGGGAATGAGTGCCGCCAACACTGTGGCTTTCTTT. It translates to CASGQGMSAANTVAFF.

V and J are TRBV14 and TRBJ2-4; D possibly corresponds to TRBD2 (5 bases). The CDR3 runs to 13 residues. Trimming removed 1 base from V and 6 bases from J, with 7 bases in between. Germline lookup yields CDR1 SGHDN and CDR2 FVKESK. CDR3 sequence reads: CASSQGTPNIQYF. The CDR3 bases are TGTGCCAGCAGCCAAGGGACTCCAAACATTCAGTACTTC.

As regards this clonotype: A much more abundant neighbour one base away suggests this may be a read error. The J gene is TRBJ2-6, the V gene TRBV28, with TRBD1 matching 8 bases. The V segment lost 3 bases and the J segment 1 base; nucleotides outside the gene matches: 8. The CDR3 is 18 amino acids. The germline CDR1 and CDR2 sequences are MDHEN and SYDVKM. This CDR3 reads CASSFRDRPISGANVLTF. CDR3 bases: TGTGCCAGCAGTTTTCGGGACAGGCCTATTTCTGGGGCCAACGTCCTGACTTTC. Using reference TRBV28 and TRBJ2-6 for the parts outside the CDR3, the full variable domain is DVKVTQSSRYLVKRTGEKVFLECVQDMDHENMFWYRQDPGLGLRLIYFSYDVKMKEKGDIPEGYSVSREKKERFSLILESASTNQTSMYLCASSFRDRPISGANVLTFGAGSRLTVL.

This clonotype was counted ten times or more. The J gene is TRBJ2-7, the V gene TRBV20-1, with D possibly being TRBD2 (5 bases). Trimming stripped 1 base from V and 1 base from J, with 20 bases between. CDR3 length equals 17 residues. Per germline, CDR1 DFQATT and CDR2 SNEGSKA (reference sequence). CDR3 coding DNA: TGCAGTGCTAGAGTGCCGGTCGAGGGCTCAACTTCCTACGAGCAGTACTTC. It translates to CSARVPVEGSTSYEQYF.

The sample holds many counts of this clonotype. V gene TRBV28 combines with J gene TRBJ1-1; D remains unclear. Germline-derived CDR1 and CDR2 are MDHEN and SYDVKM. The germline V and J ends were trimmed by 2 bases and 0 bases, with 7 bases remaining between them. There are 14 residues in the CDR3. CDR3 DNA: TGTGCCAGCAGTTTACCCCCAGTGAACACTGAAGCTTTCTTT. Translated, it gives CASSLPPVNTEAFF.

This clonotype was counted between two and nine times. This sequence joins TRBV20-1 and TRBJ2-7; 9 nucleotides agree with TRBD1. The CDR3 consists of 14 residues. CDR1 DFQATT and CDR2 SNEGSKA come from the germline V gene (reference sequence). V was pared by 3 bases and J by 3 bases, with 6 bases of the junction left unmatched. CDR3 in DNA: TGCAGTGCTAGGGCCGGGACAGGGTACTACGAGCAGTACTTC. It is translated as CSARAGTGYYEQYF.

This clonotype was seen at least ten times. The chain uses TRBV20-1 and TRBJ1-6; no clear D. CDR3 length: 13 residues. Germline V gene data show CDR1 as DFQATT and CDR2 as SNEGSKA (reference sequence). The V gene lost 4 bases and the J gene lost 9 bases, with 13 bases spanning the gap. CDR3 in amino acids: CSAIGEGSSPLHF. The CDR3 DNA is TGCAGTGCTATCGGAGAGGGATCTTCACCCCTCCACTTT.

The chain employs TRBV5-1 and TRBJ2-6; D gene uncertain. Germline CDR1 reads SGHRS; CDR2 reads YFSETQ. CDR3 length: 16 amino acids. Trimming pared 1 base from V and 0 bases from J, leaving 8 bases between. CDR3 in DNA: TGCGCCAGCAGCTTGTTTACCAGCTCTGGGGCCAACGTCCTGACTTTC. This codes for CASSLFTSSGANVLTF.

This clonotype was recorded many times. J is TRBJ2-7 and V is TRBV20-1, with 8 nucleotides matching TRBD2. V lost 6 bases, J lost 0 bases, and 10 bases stayed unmatched. The CDR3 spans 15 residues. Germline CDR1 DFQATT, CDR2 SNEGSKA (reference sequence). The CDR3 coding sequence is TGCAGTGCAGACCCAACTAGCGGAAGCTCCTACGAGCAGTACTTC. It is translated as CSADPTSGSSYEQYF.

The chain links TRBV20-1 to TRBJ2-5, with TRBD2 identical over 7 bases. The CDR3 totals 14 residues. Germline V gene data show CDR1 as DFQATT and CDR2 as SNEGSKA (reference sequence). The J segment lost 5 bases and the V segment lost 3 bases, leaving 9 bases of the junction unmatched. The CDR3 nucleotides are TGCAGTGCTAGGGGGGGGGGTAAGAAGGAGACCCAGTACTTC. Its translation is CSARGGGKKETQYF.

This clonotype was found many times. The DNA of the CDR3 is TGTGCCAGCTCTACAGGCCATGGCGAAGCTTTCTTT. It yields the protein CASSTGHGEAFF. The chain links TRBV12-3 or TRBV12-4 to TRBJ1-1; D might be TRBD1 (5 bases). The V gene lost 8 bases and the J gene lost 8 bases, with 15 bases spanning the gap. CDR3 size: 12 residues.

This sequence joins TRBV5-8 and TRBJ1-1; a weak D match, TRBD1 (5 bases). With 2 bases removed from V and 3 bases from J, the gap between germline ends came to 8 bases. This CDR3 has 13 amino acids. CDR1 and CDR2 (germline): SGHTS, YDEGEE. CDR3 DNA sequence: TGTGCCAGCAGCTTAGAGGGGCACACTGAAGCTTTCTTT. Protein product: CASSLEGHTEAFF. Using reference TRBV5-8 and TRBJ1-1 for the parts outside the CDR3, the full variable domain is EAGVTQSPTHLIKTRGQQATLRCSPISGHTSVYWYQQALGLGLQFLLWYDEGEERNRGNFPPRFSGRQFPNYSSELNVNALELEDSALYLCASSLEGHTEAFFGQGTRLTVV.

This clonotype has at least ten counts. The chain couples TRBV3-1 to TRBJ1-2, with D maybe TRBD1 (5 bases). Germline V gene sequence: CDR1 LGHDT, CDR2 YNNKEL (reference sequence). V lost 4 bases, J lost 6 bases, and 15 bases lay in between. The CDR3 extends over 14 amino acids. This CDR3 reads CASSLEAVGDGYTF. In DNA form, the CDR3 reads TGTGCCAGCAGCCTCGAGGCGGTGGGGGATGGCTACACCTTC.

This clonotype was seen a handful of times. V and J are TRBV5-1 and TRBJ1-1; 7 positions match TRBD1. Trimming at V came to 4 bases and at J to 7 bases, leaving 13 bases not matched to a gene. The CDR3 consists of 15 residues. Germline CDR1 and CDR2: SGHRS and YFSETQ. CDR3 amino acids: CASSPGGTEGGEAFF. As DNA, the CDR3 is TGCGCCAGCAGCCCCGGTGGGACAGAGGGGGGTGAAGCTTTCTTT.

This clonotype was picked up many times. V usage is TRBV24-1 and J usage is TRBJ1-2, with a weak D call TRBD1 (5 bases). The CDR3 is 15 amino acids. V lost 4 bases to trimming and J lost 7 bases, with 18 bases between them. The germline V gene encodes CDR1 KGHDR and CDR2 SFDVKD. The chain's CDR3 is CATSDLWTPLSGYTF. For the CDR3, the DNA is TGTGCCACCAGTGACCTTTGGACACCTCTGAGTGGCTACACCTTC.